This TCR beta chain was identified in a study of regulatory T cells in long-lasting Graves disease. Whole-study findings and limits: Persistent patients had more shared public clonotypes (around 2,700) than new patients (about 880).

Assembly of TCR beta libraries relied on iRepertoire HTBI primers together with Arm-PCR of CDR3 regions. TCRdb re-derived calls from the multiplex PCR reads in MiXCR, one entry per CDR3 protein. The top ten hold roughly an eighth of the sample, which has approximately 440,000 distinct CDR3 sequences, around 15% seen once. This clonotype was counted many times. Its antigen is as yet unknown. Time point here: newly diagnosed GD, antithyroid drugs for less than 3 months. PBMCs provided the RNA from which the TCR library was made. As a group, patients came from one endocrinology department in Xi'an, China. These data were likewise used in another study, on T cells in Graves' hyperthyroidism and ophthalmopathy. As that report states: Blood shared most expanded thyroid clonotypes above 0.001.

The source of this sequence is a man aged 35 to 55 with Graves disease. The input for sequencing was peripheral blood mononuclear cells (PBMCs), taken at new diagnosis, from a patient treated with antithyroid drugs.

The CDR3 here is CSVVRGGGEAFF. The CDR3 DNA reads TGCAGCGTTGTTCGGGGTGGGGGTGAAGCTTTCTTT. The V call is TRBV29-1, the J call TRBJ1-1; weak D call: TRBD1 (5 bases). This CDR3 comprises 12 residues. Germline assignment: CDR1 SQVTM and CDR2 ANQGSEA. V lost 4 bases and J lost 7, with 13 bases in between.